The clone carrying this T cell receptor (beta chain) showed up just a few times. The sample belongs to a study of early T cells in non-severe SARS-CoV-2 infection. With 8 bases removed from V and 6 bases from J, the gap between germline ends came to 20 bases. The germline gives CDR1 SGHTA, CDR2 FQGNSA. This CDR3 is built from 15 residues. A single record per CDR3 protein comes from TCRdb applying MiXCR to the 5' RACE reads. Of more than 85,000 distinct CDR3 sequences listed, around a sixth are singletons. The receptor was derived from an adult who was a healthcare worker with PCR-confirmed SARS-CoV-2 infection or an uninfected control (not recorded which). The V and J genes are TRBV7-2 and TRBJ2-4; perhaps TRBD1 as D (6 bases). Here the sequenced sample was whole blood, taken at baseline. The CDR3 bases are TGTGCCAGCTCCTTAGGGGGACCAACTTCAAACATTCAGTACTTC. Residues: CASSLGGPTSNIQYF.